The entry below describes one T cell receptor (beta chain). The sample is drawn from a study of blood T cell repertoires in COVID-19. The CDR3 loop spans 20 amino acids. Germline CDR1 reads LGHDT; CDR2 reads YNNKEL (reference sequence). Trimming cost V 5 bases and J 4 bases; bases outside gene matches: 20. Some clones are missing from TCRdb's copy, which holds only in-frame ones; the method was immunoSEQ multiplex PCR. The data contain roughly 360,000 clones, over 75% of them singletons. Sample: PBMCs or T cells enriched from blood (not recorded which). The sequence was obtained from a woman aged 25 to 39 with acute COVID-19. V usage is TRBV3-1 (or the pseudogene TRBV3-2) and J usage is TRBJ1-2; 12 positions match TRBD1. The CDR3 region has the DNA TGTGCCAGCAGCGGCCGGGACAGGGGGCGCGCGGGCCTTTCCTCCTATGGCTACACCTTC. Its protein is CASSGRDRGRAGLSSYGYTF.